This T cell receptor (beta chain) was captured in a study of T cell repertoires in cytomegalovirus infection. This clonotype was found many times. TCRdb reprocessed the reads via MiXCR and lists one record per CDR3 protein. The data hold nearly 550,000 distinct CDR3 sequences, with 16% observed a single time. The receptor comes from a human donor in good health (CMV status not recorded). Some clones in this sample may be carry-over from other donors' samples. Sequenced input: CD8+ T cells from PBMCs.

CDR3 residues: CASTSTSGSTYNEQFF. In DNA form, the CDR3 reads TGTGCCAGCACCTCGACTAGCGGGAGTACATACAATGAGCAGTTCTTC. The chain joins TRBV7-8 to TRBJ2-1; TRBD2 agrees at 12 bases. Losses at the gene ends were 7 bases for V and 4 bases for J; bases not matched to a gene: 8. Germline V gives CDR1 SGHVS, CDR2 FQNEAQ. This CDR3 spans 16 amino acids. The full variable domain, completed using reference TRBV7-8 and TRBJ2-1, is GAGVSQSPRYKVAKRGQDVALRCDPISGHVSLFWYQQALGQGPEFLTYFQNEAQLDKSGLPSDRFFAERPEGSVSTLKIQRTQQEDSAVYLCASTSTSGSTYNEQFFGPGTRLTVL.